A single sample is the source of the 31 T cell receptor beta chains below, sequenced in a study of blood T cell repertoires in COVID-19. Assay used: immunoSEQ multiplex PCR; TCRdb lists only in-frame clones, some missing. The data show about 480,000 clones, more than 75% seen once. Specimen: PBMCs or T cells enriched from blood (not recorded which). Receptor source: a woman in her 40s who had recovered from COVID-19.

This chain uses TRBV3-1 (or the pseudogene TRBV3-2) with TRBJ2-1, with TRBD2 matching 10 bases. CDR1 is LGHDT and CDR2 is YNNKEL in the germline V gene (reference sequence). With V trimmed by 5 bases and J by 8 bases, 12 bases remained unmatched. The CDR3 runs 16 residues. The CDR3 DNA reads as TGTGCCAGCAGCTCCCAAAGGGCTAGCGGGAGTCATGAGCAGTTCTTC. Protein: CASSSQRASGSHEQFF.

The chain carries TRBV7-9 and TRBJ1-3, with 9 positions matching TRBD1. The CDR3 extends over 15 amino acids. V lost 1 base to trimming and J lost 2 bases; unmatched junction nucleotides: 0. Germline V gene data show CDR1 as SEHNR and CDR2 as FQNEAQ (reference sequence). CDR3 amino acids: CASSLGDRAGNTIYF. CDR3 bases: TGTGCCAGCAGCTTAGGGGACAGGGCTGGAAACACCATATATTTT. The full variable domain, rest sourced from reference TRBV7-9 and TRBJ1-3, is DTGVSQNPRHKITKRGQNVTFRCDPISEHNRLYWYRQTLGQGPEFLTYFQNEAQLEKSRLLSDRFSAERPKGSFSTLEIQRTEQGDSAMYLCASSLGDRAGNTIYFGEGSWLTVV.

The rearrangement joins TRBV25-1 to TRBJ1-3; D unclear. This CDR3 is built from 13 residues. Trimming removed 4 bases from V and 0 bases from J, with 4 bases in between. From germline, CDR1 is MGHDK and CDR2 SYGVNS. The CDR3 reads CASSGLSGNTIYF. CDR3 nucleotides: TGTGCCAGCAGTGGTCTCTCTGGAAACACCATATATTTT.

V usage is TRBV5-8 and J usage is TRBJ1-2, with 10 bases aligning to TRBD1. Germline V CDR1 and CDR2: SGHTS, YDEGEE. V was clipped by 6 bases and J by 6 bases; unmatched bases: 11. The CDR3 sequence is 15 residues long. The CDR3: CASMTGGGILDGYTF. CDR3 DNA: TGTGCCAGCATGACAGGGGGCGGCATTCTCGATGGCTACACCTTC.

This clone was found once. CDR3 sequence reads: CASSSPTGIEGGQPQHF. The CDR3 nucleotides are TGTGCCAGCAGCTCGCCGACCGGGATAGAGGGAGGTCAGCCCCAGCATTTT. This rearrangement joins TRBV11-3 to TRBJ1-5, with D hard to call. Germline V gene lookup returns CDR1 SGHNT and CDR2 YENEEA. CDR3 length equals 17 residues. Trimming left V 4 bases short and J 6 bases short, with 22 bases between.

This chain connects TRBV7-6 to TRBJ1-1; 8 bases are a match to TRBD1. Germline V gene data show CDR1 as SGHVS and CDR2 as FNYEAQ. The CDR3 covers 15 residues. Trimming took 0 bases from V and 10 from J; bases not matched to a gene: 10. This CDR3 is CASSLAGQGPIRAFF. The CDR3 DNA reads as TGTGCCAGCAGCTTAGCTGGACAGGGCCCTATACGAGCTTTCTTT.

This clone was recorded at least ten times. The rearrangement uses TRBV15 and TRBJ1-5, with D uncertain. This CDR3 region has 15 residues. CDR1 LNHNV and CDR2 YYDKDF come from the germline V gene (reference sequence). The V gene lost 0 bases and the J gene lost 0 bases, with 6 bases spanning the gap. The chain's CDR3 is CATSRDLDSNQPQHF. CDR3 nucleotide sequence: TGTGCCACCAGCAGAGATCTAGATAGCAATCAGCCCCAGCATTTT.

This chain connects TRBV20-1 to TRBJ1-5; 7 bases agree with TRBD1. The CDR3 sequence is 13 residues long. The trim removed 3 bases at V and 6 bases at J, leaving 5 bases unmatched. Germline values: CDR1 DFQATT, CDR2 SNEGSKA (reference sequence). DNA of the CDR3: TGCAGTGCTAGTGACAGGGTAGCTCAGCCCCAGCATTTT. It codes for CSASDRVAQPQHF.

The J gene is TRBJ2-5, the V gene TRBV7-9; D is possibly TRBD2 (5 bases). The CDR3 covers 14 residues. V was pared by 1 base and J by 4 bases, with 10 bases between. Germline CDR1 SEHNR, CDR2 FQNEAQ (reference sequence). The DNA of the CDR3 is TGTGCCAGCAGCTTAGTTCTAGCTGGAGAGACCCAGTACTTC. Translating it yields CASSLVLAGETQYF.

The V and J genes are TRBV12-5 and TRBJ2-1; D is uncertain. The CDR3 consists of 12 residues. Germline CDR1 is LGHNT and CDR2 is FRNRAP. V dropped 0 bases and J dropped 10 bases, with 7 bases sitting between them. The CDR3 is CASGLVAIEQFF. DNA of the CDR3: TGTGCTAGTGGTTTGGTAGCTATCGAGCAGTTCTTC.

The chain joins TRBV5-1 to TRBJ1-3; D gene unclear. CDR1 is SGHRS, CDR2 YFSETQ, per germline. V lost 4 bases and J 1 base, leaving 9 bases between the germline ends. The CDR3 spans 14 residues. The DNA for the CDR3 is TGCGCCAGCAGCCACAGTAATTCTGGAAACACCATATATTTT. Protein sequence: CASSHSNSGNTIYF.

This clone was counted a single time. The chain is built from TRBV4-3 and TRBJ2-1, with a weak D call TRBD1 (5 bases). Per germline, CDR1 LGHNA and CDR2 YSLEER. V shed 0 bases and J shed 6 bases, with 12 bases lying between them. This CDR3 is 15 amino acids long. The CDR3 DNA follows: TGCGCCAGCAGCCAAGATGGTAACAGGCTCAATGAGCAGTTCTTC. Amino acids: CASSQDGNRLNEQFF.

The chain is built from TRBV6-1 and TRBJ2-7; 8 bases are shared with TRBD2. This CDR3 is built from 15 residues. With V trimmed by 1 base and J by 2 bases, 4 bases remained unmatched. Looked up from germline, CDR1 is MNHNS and CDR2 is SASEGT. The CDR3 spells CASSEEVAGPYEQYF. The DNA of the CDR3 is TGTGCCAGCAGTGAAGAAGTAGCGGGGCCCTACGAGCAGTACTTC.

The chain is built from TRBV19 and TRBJ1-5; no reliable D call. The CDR3 loop spans 20 amino acids. Deletions cut 0 bases from V and 3 bases from J, with 24 bases between. Germline V CDR1 and CDR2: LNHDA, SQIVND (reference sequence). The CDR3 protein is CASSIDLWSMGHSINQPQHF. DNA of the CDR3: TGTGCCAGTAGTATAGATCTATGGTCTATGGGCCACTCGATCAATCAGCCCCAGCATTTT.

This CDR3 is CASRGALGSYEQYF. CDR3 coding DNA: TGTGCCAGCAGGGGGGCTTTAGGTTCCTACGAGCAGTACTTC. This chain joins TRBV25-1 and TRBJ2-7; possibly TRBD1 for D (6 bases). Germline V gives CDR1 MGHDK, CDR2 SYGVNS. V lost 6 bases, J lost 1 base, and 13 bases lay in between. The CDR3 is made up of 14 amino acids.

The chain joins TRBV4-3 to TRBJ1-2, with 8 nucleotides matching TRBD1. Germline CDR1 and CDR2: LGHNA and YSLEER. V lost 0 bases to trimming and J lost 4 bases; unmatched junction nucleotides: 4. The CDR3 totals 15 residues. The CDR3 reads CASSQDSDRAYGYTF. CDR3 in DNA: TGCGCCAGCAGCCAAGATTCGGACAGGGCCTATGGCTACACCTTC.

This chain joins TRBV5-4 and TRBJ2-3; 7 bases line up with TRBD2. In germline, CDR1 is SGHNT, CDR2 YYREEE (reference sequence). V was clipped by 4 bases and J by 0 bases; unmatched bases: 8. The CDR3 is 16 residues long. The CDR3: CASSHKTSQSTDTQYF. The CDR3 DNA sequence: TGTGCCAGCAGCCATAAGACTAGCCAGAGCACAGATACGCAGTATTTT. Drawing the rest from reference TRBV5-4 and TRBJ2-3, the complete variable domain is ETGVTQSPTHLIKTRGQQVTLRCSSQSGHNTVSWYQQALGQGPQFIFQYYREEENGRGNFPPRFSGLQFPNYSSELNVNALELDDSALYLCASSHKTSQSTDTQYFGPGTRLTVL.

This clone appeared a single time. CDR3 residues: CSATRGGRNEQFF. The DNA of the CDR3 is TGCAGCGCGACTAGAGGCGGTAGGAATGAGCAGTTCTTC. The J gene is TRBJ2-1, the V gene TRBV29-1; a possible D gene is TRBD2 (6 bases). With 7 bases removed from V and 7 bases from J, the gap between germline ends came to 17 bases. Germline V CDR1 and CDR2: SQVTM, ANQGSEA. This CDR3 has 13 amino acids.

V and J are TRBV5-4 and TRBJ2-1, with 9 bases aligning to TRBD2. CDR1 and CDR2 (germline): SGHNT, YYREEE (reference sequence). The CDR3 is 16 residues long. V dropped 1 base and J dropped 7; count of bases not matched to a gene: 9. DNA of the CDR3: TGTGCCAGCAGCTTGCCAAATGCCGCGGGAGGGAATGAGCAGTTCTTC. Amino acid sequence: CASSLPNAAGGNEQFF.

The chain joins TRBV6-5 to TRBJ2-7; the match to TRBD1 covers 7 bases. With V trimmed by 11 bases and J by 3 bases, 4 bases remained unmatched. This CDR3 has 11 residues. Per germline, CDR1 MNHEY and CDR2 SVGAGI. The CDR3: CALGGRYEQYF. The CDR3 DNA reads as TGTGCCTTAGGGGGCCGCTACGAGCAGTACTTC.

CDR3 bases: TGTGCCAGCAGCTTTGGACTAGCGGGAGTAAATGAGCAGTTCTTC. This codes for CASSFGLAGVNEQFF. V and J are TRBV5-4 and TRBJ2-1; TRBD2 agrees at 13 bases. J lost 7 bases, V lost 2 bases, and 3 bases had no gene match. The CDR3 extends over 15 amino acids. Germline assignment: CDR1 SGHNT and CDR2 YYREEE (reference sequence).

This rearrangement joins TRBV15 to TRBJ2-5; D possibly corresponds to TRBD1 (6 bases). This CDR3 is 14 amino acids long. The germline V gene encodes CDR1 LNHNV and CDR2 YYDKDF (reference sequence). V lost 8 bases and J lost 1, with 14 bases in between. The chain's CDR3 is CATDGAGAQETQYF. The CDR3 DNA follows: TGTGCCACCGATGGAGCAGGGGCCCAAGAGACCCAGTACTTC.

The CDR3 bases are TGTGCCAGCAGCTTAGCAGGGACTAGCGGTGACAATGAGCAGTTCTTC. Translation: CASSLAGTSGDNEQFF. The chain couples TRBV11-3 to TRBJ2-1; 11 bases agree with TRBD2. V was pared by 1 base and J by 5 bases, with 4 bases of the junction left unmatched. The CDR3 has 16 amino acids. Germline V gene sequence: CDR1 SGHNT, CDR2 YENEEA.

Turning to this clone: Other nucleotide sequences from this sample produce the same CDR3. The V gene is TRBV5-1, the J gene TRBJ1-2; 10 positions agree with TRBD1. This CDR3 comprises 15 residues. Germline assignment: CDR1 SGHRS and CDR2 YFSETQ. Losses at the gene ends were 0 bases for V and 4 bases for J; bases not matched to a gene: 3. CDR3 in amino acids: CASSLEGQGPYGYTF. The CDR3 DNA is TGCGCCAGCAGCTTGGAGGGACAGGGGCCCTATGGCTACACCTTC.

Details on this clone: This CDR3 is also generated by other DNA sequences in the sample. The V call is TRBV6-5, the J call TRBJ1-1; TRBD1 agrees at 9 bases. Germline V gene data show CDR1 as MNHEY and CDR2 as SVGAGI. The CDR3 contains 14 residues. After removal of 5 bases from V and 4 bases from J, the junction contained 5 bases not matched to a gene. The chain's CDR3 is CASSLQGAGTEAFF. CDR3 DNA: TGTGCCAGCAGTCTACAGGGGGCGGGCACTGAAGCTTTCTTT.

The chain links TRBV7-9 to TRBJ1-1, with 11 bases lining up with TRBD1. The CDR3 has 15 residues. V dropped 3 bases and J dropped 8; count of bases not matched to a gene: 8. Germline V gene data show CDR1 as SEHNR and CDR2 as FQNEAQ (reference sequence). The CDR3 bases are TGTGCCAGCAGCTTTCCGGGACAGGGGGTACGGGAAGCTTTCTTT. It codes for CASSFPGQGVREAFF.

This clone appeared a single time. V and J are TRBV14 and TRBJ2-7, with a weak D call TRBD1 (6 bases). Trimming cost V 4 bases and J 0 bases, with 10 bases left between them. Per germline, CDR1 SGHDN and CDR2 FVKESK. This CDR3 spans 14 amino acids. The CDR3, as DNA: TGTGCCAGCAGCCTCCGGACAGCCTCCTACGAGCAGTACTTC. This gives the protein CASSLRTASYEQYF.

This chain connects TRBV29-1 to TRBJ2-7; 7 bases map to TRBD2. Per the germline V gene, CDR1 is SQVTM and CDR2 is ANQGSEA. The CDR3 loop spans 12 amino acids. V lost 6 bases to trimming and J lost 4 bases; unmatched junction nucleotides: 6. The CDR3, as DNA: TGCAGCGTCGAATGGGGGGGGTACGAGCAGTACTTC. Protein: CSVEWGGYEQYF.

This chain links TRBV4-3 with TRBJ2-1, with D possibly being TRBD2 (6 bases). Germline V gene lookup returns CDR1 LGHNA and CDR2 YSLEER. V lost 0 bases to trimming and J lost 3 bases, with 12 bases between them. The CDR3 is 16 amino acids. For the CDR3, the DNA is TGCGCCAGCAGCCAAGATCGGGGCGGGGTCTACAATGAGCAGTTCTTC. Amino acid sequence: CASSQDRGGVYNEQFF.

CDR3 region: CASSPPGTGPGFSDGYTF. The CDR3 DNA follows: TGTGCCAGCTCACCTCCCGGGACAGGCCCAGGGTTTTCGGATGGCTACACCTTC. The rearrangement links TRBV18 to TRBJ1-2; 8 positions agree with TRBD1. J lost 6 bases, V lost 3 bases, and 18 bases had no gene match. The germline V gene has CDR1 KGHSH and CDR2 LQKENI. CDR3 length: 18 amino acids.

CDR3 DNA sequence: TGCAGTGCTGCCCGCGGGTACGAGCAGTACTTC. Translated: CSAARGYEQYF. The J gene is TRBJ2-7, the V gene TRBV20-1, with D tentatively TRBD2 (5 bases). Trimming pared 5 bases from V and 4 bases from J, leaving 9 bases between. This CDR3 spans 11 amino acids. Germline V lookup: CDR1 DFQATT, CDR2 SNEGSKA (reference sequence).